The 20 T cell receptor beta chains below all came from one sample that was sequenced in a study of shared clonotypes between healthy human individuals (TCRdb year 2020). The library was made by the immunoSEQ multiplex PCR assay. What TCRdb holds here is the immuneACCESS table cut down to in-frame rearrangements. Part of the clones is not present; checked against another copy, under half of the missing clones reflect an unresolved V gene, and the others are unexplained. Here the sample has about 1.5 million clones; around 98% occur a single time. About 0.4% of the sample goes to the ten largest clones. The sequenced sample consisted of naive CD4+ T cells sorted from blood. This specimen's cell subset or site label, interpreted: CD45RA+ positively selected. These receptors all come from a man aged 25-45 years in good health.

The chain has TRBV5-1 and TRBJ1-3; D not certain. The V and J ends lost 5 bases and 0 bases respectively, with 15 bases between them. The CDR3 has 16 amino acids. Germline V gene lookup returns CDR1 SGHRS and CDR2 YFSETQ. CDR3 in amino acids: CASSLESSSSGNTIYF. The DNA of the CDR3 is TGCGCCAGCAGTTTAGAATCGTCAAGCTCTGGAAACACCATATATTTT.

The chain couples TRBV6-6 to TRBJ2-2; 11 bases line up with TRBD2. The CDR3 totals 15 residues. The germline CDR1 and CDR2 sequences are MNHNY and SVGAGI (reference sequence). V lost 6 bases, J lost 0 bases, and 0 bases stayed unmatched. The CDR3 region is CASRGLAANTGELFF. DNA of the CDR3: TGTGCCAGCAGGGGACTAGCGGCGAACACCGGGGAGCTGTTTTTT.

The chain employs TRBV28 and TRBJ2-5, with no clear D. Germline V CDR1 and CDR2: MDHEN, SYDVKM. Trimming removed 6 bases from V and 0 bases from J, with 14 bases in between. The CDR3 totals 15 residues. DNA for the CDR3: TGTGCCAGCAGCACAGTTAGGGCGAACCAAGAGACCCAGTACTTC. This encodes CASSTVRANQETQYF.

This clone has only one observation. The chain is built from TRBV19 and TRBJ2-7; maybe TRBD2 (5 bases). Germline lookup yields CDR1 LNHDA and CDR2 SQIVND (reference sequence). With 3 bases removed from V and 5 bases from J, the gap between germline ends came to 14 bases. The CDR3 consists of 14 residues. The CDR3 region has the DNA TGTGCCAGTAGTATGGGAGCAGGTCGGGACGAGCAGTACTTC. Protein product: CASSMGAGRDEQYF.

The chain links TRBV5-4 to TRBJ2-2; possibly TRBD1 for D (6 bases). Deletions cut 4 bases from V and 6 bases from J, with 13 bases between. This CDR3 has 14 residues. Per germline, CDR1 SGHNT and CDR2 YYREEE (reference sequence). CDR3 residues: CASSIEQGSGELFF. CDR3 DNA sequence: TGTGCCAGCAGCATAGAACAGGGATCCGGGGAGCTGTTTTTT.

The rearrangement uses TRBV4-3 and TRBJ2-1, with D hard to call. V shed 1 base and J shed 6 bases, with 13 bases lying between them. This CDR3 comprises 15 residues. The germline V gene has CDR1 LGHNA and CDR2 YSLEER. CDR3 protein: CASSQGSLGGNEQFF. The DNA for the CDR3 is TGCGCCAGCAGCCAAGGGTCCCTTGGTGGCAATGAGCAGTTCTTC.

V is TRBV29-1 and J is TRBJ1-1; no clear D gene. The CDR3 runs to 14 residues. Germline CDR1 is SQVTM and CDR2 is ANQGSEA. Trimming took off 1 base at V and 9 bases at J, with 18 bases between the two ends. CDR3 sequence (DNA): TGCAGCGTTGAAGGTGTGGTAAGCCTCCACCAAGCTTTCTTT. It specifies CSVEGVVSLHQAFF.

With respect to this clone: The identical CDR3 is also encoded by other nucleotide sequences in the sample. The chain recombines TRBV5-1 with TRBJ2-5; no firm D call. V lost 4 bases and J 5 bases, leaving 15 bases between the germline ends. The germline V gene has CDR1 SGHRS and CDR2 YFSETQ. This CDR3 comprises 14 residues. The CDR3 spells CASSPGPVEETQYF. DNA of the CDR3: TGCGCCAGCAGCCCTGGGCCTGTTGAGGAGACCCAGTACTTC.

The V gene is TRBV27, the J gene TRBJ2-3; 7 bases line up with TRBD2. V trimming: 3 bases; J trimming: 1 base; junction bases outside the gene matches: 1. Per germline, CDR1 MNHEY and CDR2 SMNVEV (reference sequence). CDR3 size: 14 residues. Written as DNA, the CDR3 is TGTGCCAGCAGTTTTCTAGCGGGCACAGATACGCAGTATTTT. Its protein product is CASSFLAGTDTQYF.

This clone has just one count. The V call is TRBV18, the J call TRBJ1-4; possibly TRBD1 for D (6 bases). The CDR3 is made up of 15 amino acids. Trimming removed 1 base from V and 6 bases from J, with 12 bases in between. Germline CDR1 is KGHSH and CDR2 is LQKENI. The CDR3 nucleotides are TGTGCCAGCTCACCACAAGGGGGAGTGGATGAAAAACTGTTTTTT. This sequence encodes CASSPQGGVDEKLFF. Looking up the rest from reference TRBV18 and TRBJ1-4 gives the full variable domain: NAGVMQNPRHLVRRRGQEARLRCSPMKGHSHVYWYRQLPEEGLKFMVYLQKENIIDESGMPKERFSAEFPKEGPSILRIQQVVRGDSAAYFCASSPQGGVDEKLFFGSGTQLSVL.

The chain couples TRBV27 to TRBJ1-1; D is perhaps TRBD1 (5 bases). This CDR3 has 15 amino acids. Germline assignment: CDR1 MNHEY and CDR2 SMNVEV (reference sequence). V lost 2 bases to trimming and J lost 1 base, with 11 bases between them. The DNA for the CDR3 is TGTGCCAGCAGTTTACTCGGGGCTTCGAACACTGAAGCTTTCTTT. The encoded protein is CASSLLGASNTEAFF.

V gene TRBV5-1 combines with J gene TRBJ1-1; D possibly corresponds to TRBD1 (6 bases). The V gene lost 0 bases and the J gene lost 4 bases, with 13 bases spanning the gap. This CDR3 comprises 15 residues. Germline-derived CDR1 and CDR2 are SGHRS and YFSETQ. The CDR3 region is CASSLGDNSPTEAFF. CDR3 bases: TGCGCCAGCAGCTTGGGGGACAATTCCCCCACTGAAGCTTTCTTT.

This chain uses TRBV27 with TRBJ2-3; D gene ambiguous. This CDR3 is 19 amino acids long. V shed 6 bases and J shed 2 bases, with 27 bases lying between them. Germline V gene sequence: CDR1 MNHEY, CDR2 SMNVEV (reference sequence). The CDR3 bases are TGTGCCAGCAGCCCTACCGAGTCACCGGTTCTTGGATCCACAGATACGCAGTATTTT. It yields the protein CASSPTESPVLGSTDTQYF.

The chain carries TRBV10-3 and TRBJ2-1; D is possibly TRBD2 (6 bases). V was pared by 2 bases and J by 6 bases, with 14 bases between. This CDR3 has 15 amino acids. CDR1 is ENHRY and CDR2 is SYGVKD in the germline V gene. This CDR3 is CAISEGVAVPNEQFF. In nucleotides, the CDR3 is TGTGCCATCAGTGAGGGGGTAGCGGTGCCCAATGAGCAGTTCTTC.

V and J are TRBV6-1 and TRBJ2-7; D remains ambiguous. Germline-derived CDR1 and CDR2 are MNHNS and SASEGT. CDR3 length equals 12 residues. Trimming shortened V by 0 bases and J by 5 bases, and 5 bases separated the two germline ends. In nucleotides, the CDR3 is TGTGCCAGCAGTGAAGCGCGGAACGAGCAGTACTTC. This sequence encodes CASSEARNEQYF.

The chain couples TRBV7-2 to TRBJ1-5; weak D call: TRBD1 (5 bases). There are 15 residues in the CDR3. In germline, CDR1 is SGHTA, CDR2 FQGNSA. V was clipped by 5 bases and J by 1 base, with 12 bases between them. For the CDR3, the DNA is TGTGCCAGCAGCCCCCAGGCAGGGAGCAATCAGCCCCAGCATTTT. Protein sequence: CASSPQAGSNQPQHF.

CDR3 sequence reads: CASSEWAVPFEQYF. The CDR3 nucleotides read TGTGCCAGCAGTGAATGGGCGGTCCCCTTCGAGCAGTACTTC. This chain links TRBV25-1 with TRBJ2-7; unclear D gene. The CDR3 contains 14 residues. Trimming left V 1 base short and J 6 bases short, with 13 bases between. Germline V gene data show CDR1 as MGHDK and CDR2 as SYGVNS.

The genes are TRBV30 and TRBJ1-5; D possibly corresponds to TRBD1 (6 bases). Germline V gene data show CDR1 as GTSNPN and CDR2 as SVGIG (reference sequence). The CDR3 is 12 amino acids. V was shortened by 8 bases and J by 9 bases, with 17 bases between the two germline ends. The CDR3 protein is CAGGAGRGPQHF. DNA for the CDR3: TGTGCCGGGGGGGCGGGCCGAGGGCCCCAGCATTTT.

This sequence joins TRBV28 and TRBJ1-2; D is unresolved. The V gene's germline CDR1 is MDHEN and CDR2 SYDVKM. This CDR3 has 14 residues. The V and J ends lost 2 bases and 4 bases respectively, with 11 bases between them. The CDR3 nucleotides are TGTGCCAGCAGTTTACCCACCTCTCGCTATGGCTACACCTTC. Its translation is CASSLPTSRYGYTF.

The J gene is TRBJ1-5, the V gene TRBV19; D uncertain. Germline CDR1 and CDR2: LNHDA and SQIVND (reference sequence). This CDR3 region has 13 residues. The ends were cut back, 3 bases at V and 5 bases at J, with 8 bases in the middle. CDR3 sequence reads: CASSIGRYQPQHF. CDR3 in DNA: TGTGCCAGTAGTATTGGTAGGTATCAGCCCCAGCATTTT.